The present T cell receptor (beta chain) was sequenced within a study of blood T cell repertoires in COVID-19 (TCRdb year 2020). Study-level background: The collaborator samples originated in the United States, Italy and Spain and spanned the acute and convalescent phases of COVID-19. A de-identified subject ID, COVID-19 status, age in years and sex were almost always included in the sample metadata. Where available, HLA class I and class II types were obtained from metadata supplied by the sample provider rather than from assay-based typing. The material from the prospective study consisted of cDNA or gDNA derived from T cells, B-cell-depleted T cells, or PBMCs. Deeply sampled blood TCRbeta repertoires from subjects exposed to, actively infected with, or recovered from COVID-19 were included in the dataset. Samples came from the ongoing ImmuneRACE study (first 160 participants) plus 1,254 subjects from 6 global collaborators. The repertoires were released in a freely available public database meant as a resource for research on the immune response to SARS-CoV-2. On the study overall, not on this receptor specifically: The quantity of clinical and demographic metadata differed by source and by participant and was supplied without curation.

This clone was found a few times. Its cognate antigen has yet to be identified. Within one base of it there is no much larger clone, and no base qualities were kept. Collaborating institutions collected whole blood in K2EDTA tubes following their own protocols. For TCRbeta analysis, collaborators shipped samples in one of three forms: frozen whole blood, isolated PBMCs, or DNA extracted from either of those sample types. TCRbeta CDR3 regions were amplified from genomic DNA by means of the immunoSEQ Assay, a bias-controlled multiplex PCR. The paper's processing steps were these. Within the assay, amplification of reference gene primers was used to estimate how many nucleated cells each sample contained. To quantify the absolute abundance of each unique TCRbeta CDR3 rearrangement, sequence reads were collapsed and filtered. For each sample, productive Simpson clonality was calculated as the square root of Simpson's diversity index across productive rearrangements. TCRdb retrieved this table from immuneACCESS and kept in-frame rearrangements only. Not all clones are present; in checked studies, unresolved V genes account for under half, and no reason is known for the remainder. That table supplies the V and J calls and clone size; D and trimming were determined from the DNA. The sample has approximately 260,000 clones on record, approximately 86% of them singletons. Of the sample, roughly 4.6% is held by the ten largest clones.

The sequencing input was peripheral blood. The receptor was isolated from a woman of 80 years or more with active or convalescent COVID-19.

The bases read TGTGCCAGCAGCCATAAAGAGAGGGGGAGCTCTGGAAACACCATATATTTT. Translated, this gives CASSHKERGSSGNTIYF. This sequence uses TRBV21-1 and TRBJ1-3; TRBD1, the table's D call, lacks a check against the DNA. TRBV21-1 is listed as a pseudogene. The CDR3, cysteine through phenylalanine, is 17 amino acids long. Kept here is only the CDR3 DNA, which spans 51 bases and is read in frame from base 1.